This T cell receptor (beta chain) was sequenced in a study of regulatory T cells in long-lasting Graves disease. Study results and caveats: Accuracy was possibly reduced by small sample size. Persistent-disease Graves' patients showed less TCR diversity than new cases.

This clonotype came up many times. Its antigen is not known. The junction differs from germline at one of its ends, possibly a read error. The authors built TCR beta libraries using iRepertoire HTBI primers and Arm-PCR of CDR3 regions. One entry per CDR3 protein, called by TCRdb with MiXCR from the multiplex PCR reads. The table shows 600,000 to 850,000 distinct CDR3 sequences, with roughly 30% occurring only once. Time point meaning: persistent/refractory GD, antithyroid drugs over 5 years with positive TRAb. RNA extracted from PBMCs served as the sequencing template. Staff drew approximately 10 milliliters of peripheral blood into EDTA tubes. The source is a female donor with Graves disease. This specimen consisted of peripheral blood mononuclear cells (PBMCs), obtained when the disease was refractory, from a patient treated with antithyroid drugs.

CDR3 nucleotides: TGCGCCAGCAGTCCTGATTCGAACACTGAAGCTTTCTTT. Residues: CASSPDSNTEAFF. The chain carries TRBV12-3 or TRBV12-4 and TRBJ1-1; D gene ambiguous. This CDR3 has 13 amino acids.